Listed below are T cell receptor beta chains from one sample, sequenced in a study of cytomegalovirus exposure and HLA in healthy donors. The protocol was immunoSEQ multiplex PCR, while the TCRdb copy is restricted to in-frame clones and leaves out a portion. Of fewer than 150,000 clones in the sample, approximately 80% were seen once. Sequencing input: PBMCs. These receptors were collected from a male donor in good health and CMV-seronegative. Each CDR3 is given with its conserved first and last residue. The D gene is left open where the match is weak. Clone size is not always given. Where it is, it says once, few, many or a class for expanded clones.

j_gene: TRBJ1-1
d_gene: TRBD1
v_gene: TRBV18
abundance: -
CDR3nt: TGTGCCAGCTCAACGGACAGGGGAGAAGCTTTCTTT
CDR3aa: CASSTDRGEAFF

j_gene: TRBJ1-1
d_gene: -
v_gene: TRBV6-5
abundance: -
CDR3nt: TGTGCCAGCAAAGGGGGACTAAACACTGAAGCTTTCTTT
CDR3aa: CASKGGLNTEAFF

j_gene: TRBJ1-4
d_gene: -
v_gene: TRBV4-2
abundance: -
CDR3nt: TGTGCCAGCAGCCAAGATCCAGGGTTTAATGAAAAACTGTTTTTT
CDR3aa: CASSQDPGFNEKLFF

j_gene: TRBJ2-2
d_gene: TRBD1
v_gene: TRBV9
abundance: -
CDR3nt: TGTGCCAGCAGTGGGACAGGGACTGTGACCGGGAAGCTGTTTTTT
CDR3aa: CASSGTGTVTGKLFF

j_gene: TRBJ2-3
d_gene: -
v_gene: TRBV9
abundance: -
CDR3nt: TGTGCCAGCAGCGTAGTCCAAGCATCCGATACGCAGTATTTT
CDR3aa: CASSVVQASDTQYF

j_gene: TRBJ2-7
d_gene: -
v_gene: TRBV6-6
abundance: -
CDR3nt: TGTGCCAGCAGTCCCAACAGGGAAGAGTACGAGCAGTACTTC
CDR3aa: CASSPNREEYEQYF

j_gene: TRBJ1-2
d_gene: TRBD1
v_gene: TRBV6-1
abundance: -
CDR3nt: TGTGCCAGCAGTGGGACAGGGCTGTGGGGTGGCTACACCTTC
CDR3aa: CASSGTGLWGGYTF

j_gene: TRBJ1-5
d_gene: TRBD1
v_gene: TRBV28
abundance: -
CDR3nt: TGTGCCAGCAGTCACCAGGGGGTAGGTGACAATCAGCCCCAGCATTTT
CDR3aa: CASSHQGVGDNQPQHF

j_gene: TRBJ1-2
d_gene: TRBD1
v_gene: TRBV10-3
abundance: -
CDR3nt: TGTGCCATCAGTGAGACGCGGGACAGGGCGGGTGATGGCTACACCTTC
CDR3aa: CAISETRDRAGDGYTF

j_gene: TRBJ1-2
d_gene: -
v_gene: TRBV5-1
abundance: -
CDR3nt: TGCGCCAGCAGCTTTGAGAGCCCTACTAGCTATGGCTACACCTTC
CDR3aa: CASSFESPTSYGYTF

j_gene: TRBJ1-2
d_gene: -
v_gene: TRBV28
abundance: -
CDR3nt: TGTGCCAGCAGTTTCTGGGGGCTCAACTATGGCTACACCTTC
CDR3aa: CASSFWGLNYGYTF

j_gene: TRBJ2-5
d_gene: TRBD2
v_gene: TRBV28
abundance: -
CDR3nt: TGTGCCGCGGGTCGAACTAGCGATGGGGGAGCGACCCAGTACTTC
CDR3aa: CAAGRTSDGGATQYF

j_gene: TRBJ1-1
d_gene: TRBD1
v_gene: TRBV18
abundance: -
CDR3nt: TGTGCCAGCTCACAGGGGGACAGCCGGAACACTGAAGCTTTCTTT
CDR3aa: CASSQGDSRNTEAFF

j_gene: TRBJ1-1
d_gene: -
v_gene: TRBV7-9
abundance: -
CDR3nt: TGTGCCAGCAGCCTAACGAACACTGAAGCTTTCTTT
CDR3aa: CASSLTNTEAFF

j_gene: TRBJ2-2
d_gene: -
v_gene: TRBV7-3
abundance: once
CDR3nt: TGTGCCAGCAGCTCGGTAACCGGGGAGCTGTTTTTT
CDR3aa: CASSSVTGELFF

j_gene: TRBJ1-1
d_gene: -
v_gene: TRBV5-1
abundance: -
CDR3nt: TGCGCCAGCAGCTTTCAGGGAGGGGGCACTGAAGCTTTCTTT
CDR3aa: CASSFQGGGTEAFF

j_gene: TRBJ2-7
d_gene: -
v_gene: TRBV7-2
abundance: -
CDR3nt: TGTGCCAGCAGCTCTTCCGGGGTCCACGAGCAGTACTTC
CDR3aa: CASSSSGVHEQYF

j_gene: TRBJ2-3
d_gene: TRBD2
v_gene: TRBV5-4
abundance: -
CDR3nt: TGTGCCAGCAGCCTGGGCGGGAGGGGACAGACGATGTCGGATACGCAGTATTTT
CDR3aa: CASSLGGRGQTMSDTQYF

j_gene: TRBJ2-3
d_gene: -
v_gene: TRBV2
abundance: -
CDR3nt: TGTGCCAGCGGTGGACAGCGTATCACAGATACGCAGTATTTT
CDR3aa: CASGGQRITDTQYF

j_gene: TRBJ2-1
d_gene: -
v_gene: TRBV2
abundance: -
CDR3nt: TGTGCCAGCAGTGAAGAGGCGGGGTATGAGCAGTTCTTC
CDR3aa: CASSEEAGYEQFF

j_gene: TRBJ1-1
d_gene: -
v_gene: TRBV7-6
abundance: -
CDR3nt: TGTGCCAGCAGCTTAAATACGGGCACTGAAGCTTTCTTT
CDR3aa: CASSLNTGTEAFF

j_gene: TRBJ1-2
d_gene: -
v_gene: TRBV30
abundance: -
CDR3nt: TGTGCCTGGAGTGTGGTCGCCCCAGGGTGGCAGGGCTACACCTTC
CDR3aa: CAWSVVAPGWQGYTF